This entry is about one T cell receptor beta chain. The antigen is undetermined. This entry is derived from a study of T-cell memory formation after mild COVID-19. CDR3 size: 15 residues. V lost 6 bases to trimming and J lost 9 bases; unmatched junction nucleotides: 10. Germline CDR1 and CDR2: MNHEY and SVGEGT. TCRalpha and TCRbeta libraries used 5'RACE with constant-segment primers and UMIs. MiXCR was run by TCRdb on the 5' RACE reads, yielding one entry per CDR3 protein. The repertoire holds 250,000 to 300,000 distinct CDR3 sequences, with 15% to 20% as singletons. Study observations and caveats: Day 37-peaking second-wave clones had unconfirmed SARS-CoV-2 specificity. Cross-reactive memory seemingly joined, as some responding clones were found in pre-infection memory.

Sequencing input: PBMCs or a T cell subset sorted from them (not recorded which). The origin of this receptor is a man in his late teens or twenties who had mild COVID-19 (a few samples of this study predate the infection). Cell type and time point are not known. The chain couples TRBV6-2 or TRBV6-3 to TRBJ2-1; TRBD2 aligns across 11 bases. The CDR3 region is CASSRPPGLAVEQFF. CDR3 DNA: TGTGCCAGCAGCCGACCTCCGGGACTAGCGGTTGAGCAGTTCTTC.